Following are 22 T cell receptor beta chains from one sample sequenced in a study of CD8 T cells in Susac syndrome. RNA amounts of roughly 0.45 to 1 ug underwent reverse transcription with random hexamers. TCRdb ran MiXCR on the immunoSEQ multiplex PCR reads and lists one entry per CDR3 protein. In the table there are about 130,000 distinct CDR3 sequences, about 95% of which are singletons. What was sequenced was CD4+ T cells from PBMCs. The receptors originated from a human donor in good health.

The genes are TRBV6-1 and TRBJ2-7; 8 bases match TRBD2. The CDR3 consists of 17 residues. The junction had 17 bases not matched to a gene; V was cut back by 8 bases and J by 2 bases. Per the germline V gene, CDR1 is MNHNS and CDR2 is SASEGT. The CDR3 reads CASRTATRGAAAYEQYF. CDR3 nucleotide sequence: TGTGCCAGCCGTACGGCCACGCGGGGGGCTGCGGCCTACGAGCAGTACTTC.

The V call is TRBV5-1, the J call TRBJ2-2; 11 bases fit TRBD2. V shed 3 bases and J 4 bases; nucleotides not matched to a gene: 5. CDR1 SGHRS and CDR2 YFSETQ come from the germline V gene. The length of the CDR3 is 16 residues. This chain's CDR3 is CASSSRTSGFTGELFF. The CDR3, as DNA: TGCGCCAGCAGCTCTCGGACTAGCGGGTTCACCGGGGAGCTGTTTTTT.

The rearrangement links TRBV5-1 to TRBJ1-1, with D maybe TRBD1 (5 bases). This CDR3 has 15 amino acids. Per germline, CDR1 SGHRS and CDR2 YFSETQ. V shed 4 bases and J shed 0 bases, with 13 bases lying between them. The CDR3, as DNA: TGCGCCAGCAGCCGTTCAGAGACAGTGAACACTGAAGCTTTCTTT. It specifies CASSRSETVNTEAFF.

The rearrangement uses TRBV3-1 and TRBJ2-2; 7 bases fit TRBD2. The CDR3 covers 15 residues. Germline V lookup: CDR1 LGHDT, CDR2 YNNKEL (reference sequence). The J segment lost 4 bases and the V segment lost 4 bases, leaving 6 bases of the junction unmatched. The DNA of the CDR3 is TGTGCCAGCAGCCCTCGCAGGGAGGGCACCGGGGAGCTGTTTTTT. It specifies CASSPRREGTGELFF.

This chain joins TRBV29-1 and TRBJ2-7, with a weak D call TRBD1 (6 bases). Germline CDR1 is SQVTM and CDR2 is ANQGSEA. The CDR3 sequence is 12 residues long. Between the trimmed V and J ends, which lost 5 bases and 6 bases, there was a span of 14 bases. The CDR3 DNA reads as TGCAGCGTTCGCAGGGGTGCTACCGAGCAGTACTTC. Protein: CSVRRGATEQYF.

The V and J genes are TRBV29-1 and TRBJ2-1; 8 positions agree with TRBD2. The CDR3 length is 14 residues. J lost 6 bases, V lost 8 bases, and 12 bases had no gene match. Per the germline V gene, CDR1 is SQVTM and CDR2 is ANQGSEA. CDR3 loop: CSPGGAGVRNEQFF. The CDR3 DNA is TGCAGCCCCGGTGGAGCGGGAGTTCGCAATGAGCAGTTCTTC.

The rearrangement uses TRBV3-1 and TRBJ2-7, with unresolved D. With 4 bases removed from V and 6 bases from J, the gap between germline ends came to 22 bases. In germline, CDR1 is LGHDT, CDR2 YNNKEL (reference sequence). This CDR3 is built from 16 residues. CDR3 DNA sequence: TGTGCCAGCAGCCCCTCTATGGGCAGGTTGATTTTCGAGCAGTACTTC. It codes for CASSPSMGRLIFEQYF.

In DNA form, the CDR3 reads TGTGCCAGCAGCTTAGAAACAGGGGGCGTGGGGTATGGCTACACCTTC. As protein: CASSLETGGVGYGYTF. V and J are TRBV7-2 and TRBJ1-2; 9 nucleotides line up with TRBD1. CDR1 SGHTA and CDR2 FQGNSA come from the germline V gene. V lost 1 base to trimming and J lost 5 bases; unmatched junction nucleotides: 8. The CDR3 has 16 residues.

This clonotype was observed once. This chain uses TRBV29-1 with TRBJ1-5; TRBD1 matches at 9 bases. V lost 5 bases and J lost 0; bases outside the gene matches: 2. The CDR3 loop spans 14 amino acids. Germline lookup yields CDR1 SQVTM and CDR2 ANQGSEA. CDR3 sequence reads: CSVQDRGSNQPQHF. CDR3 bases: TGCAGCGTTCAGGACAGGGGTAGCAATCAGCCCCAGCATTTT.

The genes are TRBV12-3 or TRBV12-4 and TRBJ1-1; 7 nucleotides match TRBD1. The CDR3 extends over 16 amino acids. V trimming: 8 bases; J trimming: 1 base; junction bases outside the gene matches: 13. The CDR3 loop is CASRVPPNRGNTEAFF. CDR3 nucleotide sequence: TGTGCCAGCCGGGTCCCTCCAAACAGGGGGAACACTGAAGCTTTCTTT.

J is TRBJ1-1 and V is TRBV3-1; D unclear. V was shortened by 0 bases and J by 4 bases, with 9 bases between the two germline ends. There are 14 residues in the CDR3. Germline V CDR1 and CDR2: LGHDT, YNNKEL (reference sequence). CDR3 sequence (DNA): TGTGCCAGCAGCCAAGAGGGTTTCCCCACTGAAGCTTTCTTT. It yields the protein CASSQEGFPTEAFF.

This chain links TRBV20-1 with TRBJ2-7, with 8 bases that match TRBD2. Losses at the gene ends were 4 bases for V and 2 bases for J; bases not matched to a gene: 10. The length of the CDR3 is 15 residues. Germline V gives CDR1 DFQATT, CDR2 SNEGSKA (reference sequence). CDR3 in amino acids: CSATEISGSTYEQYF. DNA for the CDR3: TGCAGTGCTACAGAGATAAGCGGGAGCACCTACGAGCAGTACTTC.

Only one count was recorded for this clonotype. The CDR3 is CATGTVFTDTQYF. The CDR3 nucleotides are TGTGCCACCGGGACAGTCTTCACAGATACGCAGTATTTT. This chain uses TRBV24-1 with TRBJ2-3; TRBD1 matches at 7 bases. The CDR3 consists of 13 residues. Germline V CDR1 and CDR2: KGHDR, SFDVKD. V shed 9 bases, J shed 2 bases, and the junction held 4 bases outside the gene matches.

The V and J genes are TRBV5-4 and TRBJ2-2; D remains unclear. Trimming took 0 bases from V and 3 from J, leaving 9 bases between them. The CDR3 consists of 15 residues. Per the germline V gene, CDR1 is SGHNT and CDR2 is YYREEE (reference sequence). This chain's CDR3 is CASSLDQRDTGELFF. CDR3 DNA: TGTGCCAGCAGCTTGGATCAGAGAGACACCGGGGAGCTGTTTTTT.

The CDR3: CASSLDTSRTQFF. The CDR3 DNA reads as TGTGCCAGCAGCTTAGATACAAGCAGAACGCAGTTCTTC. The V call is TRBV11-2, the J call TRBJ2-1; no firm D call. CDR1 SGHAT and CDR2 FQNNGV come from the germline V gene. This CDR3 is 13 amino acids long. V was shortened by 0 bases and J by 12 bases, with 12 bases between the two germline ends.

The chain combines TRBV6-1 with TRBJ2-5; D perhaps matches TRBD2 (7 bases). CDR3 length: 15 residues. Germline values: CDR1 MNHNS, CDR2 SASEGT. The V end was cut by 6 bases, the J end by 5 bases, with 19 bases between. CDR3 DNA: TGTGCCAGCAGGGATCAGAGGGGGAGGGCGGAGACCCAGTACTTC. Translating it yields CASRDQRGRAETQYF.

The V call is TRBV7-2, the J call TRBJ2-7; 8 bases line up with TRBD1. There are 13 residues in the CDR3. The J segment lost 6 bases and the V segment lost 0 bases, leaving 1 base of the junction unmatched. CDR1 and CDR2 (germline): SGHTA, FQGNSA. In nucleotides, the CDR3 is TGTGCCAGCAGCTTAGCGCAGGGGGCCGAGCAGTACTTC. It is translated as CASSLAQGAEQYF.

V and J are TRBV27 and TRBJ2-3; tentatively, D is TRBD1 (6 bases). This CDR3 has 14 residues. The germline V gene has CDR1 MNHEY and CDR2 SMNVEV (reference sequence). V was shortened by 3 bases and J by 5 bases, with 12 bases between the two germline ends. In nucleotides, the CDR3 is TGTGCCAGCAGTTTTTCCAGGGGCATAGATACGCAGTATTTT. Amino acid sequence: CASSFSRGIDTQYF.

The chain employs TRBV19 and TRBJ2-2; the match to TRBD2 covers 9 bases. The CDR3 spans 17 residues. Looked up from germline, CDR1 is LNHDA and CDR2 is SQIVND (reference sequence). Trimming cost V 0 bases and J 2 bases; bases outside gene matches: 4. The CDR3 reads CASSIDRLAVNTGELFF. The CDR3 DNA sequence: TGTGCCAGTAGTATAGATCGACTAGCGGTAAACACCGGGGAGCTGTTTTTT.

The J gene is TRBJ2-3, the V gene TRBV5-4; unclear D gene. CDR1 and CDR2 from the germline V gene are SGHNT and YYREEE (reference sequence). CDR3 length: 15 amino acids. V lost 2 bases and J lost 0, with 10 bases in between. DNA of the CDR3: TGTGCCAGCAGCTTCGGAGCGACTAGCACAGATACGCAGTATTTT. Encoded protein: CASSFGATSTDTQYF.

The genes are TRBV5-6 and TRBJ2-7, with unresolved D. Germline V CDR1 and CDR2: SGHDT, YYEEEE. Trimming took 2 bases from V and 0 from J, leaving 6 bases between them. This CDR3 contains 13 residues. For the CDR3, the DNA is TGTGCCAGCAGCTTTAGACTCTCCTACGAGCAGTACTTC. This translates into CASSFRLSYEQYF.

This clonotype was found a few times. The junction does not match germline at one end; this may be a read error. The V gene is TRBV18, the J gene TRBJ1-1; a weak D match, TRBD1 (5 bases). CDR3 length equals 13 residues. Germline CDR1 is KGHSH and CDR2 is LQKENI. CDR3 nucleotide sequence: TGTGCCAGCTCCCCACAGGAAAACACTGAAGCTTTCTTT. It specifies CASSPQENTEAFF.